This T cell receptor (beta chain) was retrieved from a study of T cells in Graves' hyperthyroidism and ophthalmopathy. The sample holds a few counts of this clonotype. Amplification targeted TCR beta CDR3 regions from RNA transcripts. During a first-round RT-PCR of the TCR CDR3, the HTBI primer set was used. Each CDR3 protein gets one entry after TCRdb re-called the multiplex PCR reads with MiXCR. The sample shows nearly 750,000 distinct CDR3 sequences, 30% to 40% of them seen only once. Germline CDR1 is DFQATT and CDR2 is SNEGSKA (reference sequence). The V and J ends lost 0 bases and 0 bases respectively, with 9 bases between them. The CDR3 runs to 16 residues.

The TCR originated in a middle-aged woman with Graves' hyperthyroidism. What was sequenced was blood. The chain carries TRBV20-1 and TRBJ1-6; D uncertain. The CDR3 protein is CSARDRSFSYNSPLHF. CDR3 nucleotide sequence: TGCAGTGCTAGAGATCGGTCCTTCTCCTATAATTCACCCCTCCACTTT.